The sequence of this TCR beta chain was determined in a study of control samples from healthy donors and cancer patients. CDR1 and CDR2 (germline): DFQATT, SNEGSKA (reference sequence). The CDR3 has 10 amino acids. The V end was cut by 3 bases, the J end by 10 bases, with 7 bases between. Clones were read by immunoSEQ multiplex PCR, and TCRdb kept only the in-frame ones, dropping some. The data hold around 40,000 clones, with approximately 90% observed a single time. The source of this sequence is a woman aged 35 to 49 with head and neck cancer. This sequence joins TRBV20-1 and TRBJ2-1, with D unresolved. Specimen: PBMCs. The CDR3 is CSARYGEQFF. CDR3 DNA: TGCAGTGCTAGGTATGGCGAGCAGTTCTTC.